One sample yielded the 9 T cell receptor beta chains listed below, sequenced in a study of shared clonotypes between healthy human individuals. TCRdb keeps only in-frame clones here, not all; method: immunoSEQ multiplex PCR. The sample contains about 980,000 clones, more than 75% of which appear only once. Sequenced: memory CD4+ T cells sorted from blood. As to subset: CD45RA-negative fraction. These receptors all come from a man aged 18 to 30 in good health.

The chain uses TRBV6-5 and TRBJ1-4, with 11 bases fitting TRBD1. The CDR3 sequence is 15 residues long. V was clipped by 6 bases and J by 7 bases; unmatched bases: 7. Germline values: CDR1 MNHEY, CDR2 SVGAGI. The CDR3 nucleotides are TGTGCCAGCAGCCCCCCGGGACAGGGGGGTGAAAAACTGTTTTTT. Translated, it gives CASSPPGQGGEKLFF.

The rearrangement joins TRBV19 to TRBJ2-2; TRBD2 matches 11 bases. Germline V gives CDR1 LNHDA, CDR2 SQIVND (reference sequence). Trimming removed 2 bases from V and 6 bases from J; junction bases left unmatched: 14. The CDR3 sequence is 19 residues long. The chain's CDR3 is CASSIPATSGRIRSGELFF. CDR3 sequence (DNA): TGTGCCAGTAGTATACCTGCTACTAGCGGGAGAATCAGGTCCGGGGAGCTGTTTTTT.

This clone is a singleton in its sample. This CDR3 is also generated by other DNA sequences in the sample. The DNA of the CDR3 is TGTGCCAGCAGTTTATACCCAGGGGGGAACACTGAAGCTTTCTTT. It translates to CASSLYPGGNTEAFF. The chain joins TRBV27 to TRBJ1-1; 7 bases fit TRBD1. V shed 1 base, J shed 1 base, and the junction held 3 bases outside the gene matches. Germline values: CDR1 MNHEY, CDR2 SMNVEV (reference sequence). The length of the CDR3 is 15 residues.

The chain combines TRBV19 with TRBJ1-5; TRBD1 matches at 9 bases. This CDR3 spans 15 amino acids. The trim removed 7 bases at V and 4 bases at J, leaving 8 bases unmatched. CDR1 is LNHDA, CDR2 SQIVND, per germline (reference sequence). The CDR3 sequence is CASNRQGDGNQPQHF. The CDR3 DNA follows: TGTGCCAGTAACAGACAGGGGGACGGGAATCAGCCCCAGCATTTT.

The table lists this clone with many counts. The sample holds other DNA sequences that translate to the same CDR3. This chain connects TRBV5-1 to TRBJ2-3, with TRBD1 as a possible D gene (6 bases). The CDR3 runs to 15 residues. Trimming stripped 3 bases from V and 0 bases from J, with 11 bases between. Germline CDR1 is SGHRS and CDR2 is YFSETQ. Written as DNA, the CDR3 is TGCGCCAGCAGCTGGGACACATCTAGCACAGATACGCAGTATTTT. Translation: CASSWDTSSTDTQYF. Drawing the rest from reference TRBV5-1 and TRBJ2-3, the complete variable domain is KAGVTQTPRYLIKTRGQQVTLSCSPISGHRSVSWYQQTPGQGLQFLFEYFSETQRNKGNFPGRFSGRQFSNSRSEMNVSTLELGDSALYLCASSWDTSSTDTQYFGPGTRLTVL.

The chain carries TRBV19 and TRBJ2-7, with 7 bases fitting TRBD2. CDR3 size: 20 residues. J lost 4 bases, V lost 3 bases, and 24 bases had no gene match. Germline V gene sequence: CDR1 LNHDA, CDR2 SQIVND (reference sequence). DNA of the CDR3: TGTGCCAGTAGTATCCCGTTACTCTCCACGACTAGCCAAGACCAATACGAGCAGTACTTC. Protein: CASSIPLLSTTSQDQYEQYF.

CDR3 sequence reads: CASSQEARSGRAPANTGELFF. The CDR3 nucleotides read TGCGCCAGCAGCCAAGAGGCCCGTAGCGGGAGGGCCCCCGCGAACACCGGGGAGCTGTTTTTT. The gene calls are TRBV4-1 and TRBJ2-2; 11 nucleotides agree with TRBD2. J lost 0 bases, V lost 0 bases, and 12 bases had no gene match. Per germline, CDR1 MGHRA and CDR2 YSYEKL. The CDR3 has 21 residues.

The genes are TRBV5-5 and TRBJ1-5; 7 bases map to TRBD1. CDR1 is SGHKS and CDR2 is YYEKEE in the germline V gene (reference sequence). This CDR3 spans 14 amino acids. With V trimmed by 4 bases and J by 4 bases, 5 bases remained unmatched. The CDR3 region has the DNA TGTGCCAGCAGCCGACAGGGAGTGAATCAGCCCCAGCATTTT. Translating gives CASSRQGVNQPQHF.

The chain couples TRBV6-5 to TRBJ2-1; D not certain. Trimming took 6 bases from V and 13 from J, leaving 16 bases between them. Germline V CDR1 and CDR2: MNHEY, SVGAGI. The CDR3 has 12 residues. CDR3 DNA: TGTGCCAGCAGATCACCTACAGCGACTCAGTTCTTC. This translates into CASRSPTATQFF.